Below, 10 T cell receptor beta chains from the same sample are listed, as sequenced in a study of T cells in Graves' hyperthyroidism and ophthalmopathy. Amplified regions were TCR beta CDR3 sequences from RNA transcripts. RT-PCR in the first round (using the HTBI primer set) targeted the TCR CDR3. One entry per CDR3 protein, called by TCRdb with MiXCR from the multiplex PCR reads. The sample contains approximately 360,000 distinct CDR3 sequences, roughly 25% of which appear only once. Sequenced material: blood. Receptor source: a man aged 50 to 59 with Graves' hyperthyroidism.

The chain has TRBV28 and TRBJ2-5; 16 positions agree with TRBD2. CDR3 length: 17 residues. Germline CDR1 MDHEN, CDR2 SYDVKM. V was pared by 4 bases and J by 5 bases, with 7 bases of the junction left unmatched. As DNA, the CDR3 is TGTGCCAGCAGTTCCGGGACTAGCGGGAGGGATAAGGAGACCCAGTACTTC. It codes for CASSSGTSGRDKETQYF. The complete variable domain, with remaining parts taken from reference TRBV28 and TRBJ2-5, reads DVKVTQSSRYLVKRTGEKVFLECVQDMDHENMFWYRQDPGLGLRLIYFSYDVKMKEKGDIPEGYSVSREKKERFSLILESASTNQTSMYLCASSSGTSGRDKETQYFGPGTRLLVL.

This clonotype was detected only a few times. The rearrangement joins TRBV7-3 to TRBJ2-2; TRBD2 agrees at 7 bases. J gave up 8 bases and V 5 bases, and 5 bases lay outside the gene matches. Germline V lookup: CDR1 SGHTA, CDR2 FQGTGA. The CDR3 runs 13 residues. In nucleotides, the CDR3 is TGTGCCAGCAGCCCCGGAGCGGGAGGGGAGCTGTTTTTT. Translated, it gives CASSPGAGGELFF.

This clonotype turned up a few times. This chain uses TRBV7-9 with TRBJ2-5; D unclear. The CDR3 contains 17 residues. V lost 1 base, J lost 1 base, and 16 bases lay in between. Looked up from germline, CDR1 is SEHNR and CDR2 is FQNEAQ (reference sequence). The CDR3 bases are TGTGCCAGCAGCTTAGGCGGCAGAACCTTTATCCAAGAGACCCAGTACTTC. This translates into CASSLGGRTFIQETQYF.

This clonotype was observed a handful of times. The V gene is TRBV3-1, the J gene TRBJ2-3, with 8 bases fitting TRBD2. Germline assignment: CDR1 LGHDT and CDR2 YNNKEL (reference sequence). The J segment lost 6 bases and the V segment lost 5 bases, leaving 10 bases of the junction unmatched. This CDR3 spans 15 amino acids. CDR3 DNA: TGTGCCAGCAGCAAGGGAACGGGAGGGTTGGATACGCAGTATTTT. It encodes CASSKGTGGLDTQYF.

This clonotype was detected ten times or more. The V gene is TRBV7-2, the J gene TRBJ2-1; 12 positions agree with TRBD2. Germline V CDR1 and CDR2: SGHTA, FQGNSA. Trimming at V came to 1 base and at J to 4 bases, leaving 5 bases not matched to a gene. The CDR3 has 17 residues. The CDR3 is CASSLEGLAGNYNEQFF. CDR3 in DNA: TGTGCCAGCAGCTTAGAGGGACTAGCGGGCAATTACAATGAGCAGTTCTTC.

This chain joins TRBV19 and TRBJ2-2; TRBD2 aligns across 10 bases. The V segment lost 3 bases and the J segment 0 bases; nucleotides outside the gene matches: 7. Germline CDR1 is LNHDA and CDR2 is SQIVND (reference sequence). CDR3 length equals 18 residues. In DNA form, the CDR3 reads TGTGCCAGTAGTATCAAAACTAGCGGGGTCGCGAACACCGGGGAGCTGTTTTTT. Translating gives CASSIKTSGVANTGELFF.

This clonotype came up a few times. It may be a read error: a sequence one base away is much more abundant. V gene TRBV6-1 combines with J gene TRBJ2-5; unclear D gene. Germline V gives CDR1 MNHNS, CDR2 SASEGT. The CDR3 has 15 amino acids. V lost 4 bases to trimming and J lost 7 bases, with 19 bases between them. The CDR3 coding sequence is TGTGCCAGCAGTGGAGCGAGGCAACAATCGGTGACCCAGTACTTC. Amino acids: CASSGARQQSVTQYF.

This clonotype was counted ten times or more. The CDR3 nucleotides are TGTGCCAGCTCACCACTCTCAGGGCGCCAGGGCGAGCAGTACTTC. Its protein product is CASSPLSGRQGEQYF. J is TRBJ2-7 and V is TRBV18, with D maybe TRBD1 (5 bases). Germline-derived CDR1 and CDR2 are KGHSH and LQKENI. The ends were cut back, 1 base at V and 6 bases at J, with 16 bases in the middle. The CDR3 contains 15 residues.

This clonotype was found a few times. The chain couples TRBV29-1 to TRBJ2-5; D is perhaps TRBD2 (5 bases). Trimming left V 4 bases short and J 6 bases short, with 12 bases between. The CDR3 has 12 amino acids. Looked up from germline, CDR1 is SQVTM and CDR2 is ANQGSEA. The CDR3 spells CSVGQEAKTQYF. CDR3 coding DNA: TGCAGCGTTGGTCAGGAGGCGAAGACCCAGTACTTC.

The chain combines TRBV11-2 with TRBJ2-2; possibly TRBD1 or TRBD2 for D (6 bases each). This CDR3 region has 17 residues. The germline V gene encodes CDR1 SGHAT and CDR2 FQNNGV. Trimming removed 0 bases at V and 4 bases at J, with 15 bases between. This CDR3 is CASSLDRGRAGTGELFF. DNA of the CDR3: TGTGCCAGCAGCTTAGACAGGGGACGAGCGGGCACCGGGGAGCTGTTTTTT.